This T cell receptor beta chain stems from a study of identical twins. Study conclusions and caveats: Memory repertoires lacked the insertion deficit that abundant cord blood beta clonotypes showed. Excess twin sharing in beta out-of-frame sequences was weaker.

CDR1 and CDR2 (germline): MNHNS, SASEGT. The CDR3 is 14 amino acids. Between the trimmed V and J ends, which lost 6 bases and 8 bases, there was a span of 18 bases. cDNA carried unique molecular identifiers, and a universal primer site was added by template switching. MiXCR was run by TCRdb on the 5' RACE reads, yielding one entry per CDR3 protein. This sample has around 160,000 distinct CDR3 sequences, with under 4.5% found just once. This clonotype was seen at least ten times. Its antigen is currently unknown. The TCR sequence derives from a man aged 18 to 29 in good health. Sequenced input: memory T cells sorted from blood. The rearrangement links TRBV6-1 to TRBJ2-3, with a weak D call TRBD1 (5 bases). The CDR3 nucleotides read TGTGCCAGCAGCCAGTCCAGGGATCACGGTACGCAGTATTTT. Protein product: CASSQSRDHGTQYF.